This TCR beta chain was identified during a study of CD8 T cells in Susac syndrome. Random hexamers were used to reverse transcribe about 0.5 to 1 ug of RNA. TCRdb passed the immunoSEQ multiplex PCR reads through MiXCR, listing each CDR3 protein once. The table shows some 200,000 distinct CDR3 sequences, with more than 85% occurring only once. The CDR3 runs to 14 residues. The V and J ends lost 4 bases and 6 bases, in that order; junction bases with no gene match: 7. From germline, CDR1 is SGHVS and CDR2 FQNEAQ. The V and J genes are TRBV7-8 and TRBJ2-7; 9 bases are a match to TRBD1. The receptor's source is a human donor with Susac syndrome. Sequencing input: CD8+ T cells from PBMCs. The CDR3 DNA is TGTGCCAGCAGCTCCCGGGACAGGGACCTCGAGCAGTACTTC. Amino acids: CASSSRDRDLEQYF.